The 11 T cell receptor beta chains presented below share a single source sample, sequenced in a study of blood T cell repertoires in COVID-19. TCRdb's copy holds only in-frame clones and misses some; the assay was immunoSEQ multiplex PCR. Among about 98,000 clones listed, roughly 85% were seen once. Sequenced input: peripheral blood. The receptors originated from an older man with acute or convalescent COVID-19.

The chain couples TRBV6-4 to TRBJ1-2; no reliable D call. The CDR3 consists of 13 residues. Germline CDR1 is MRHNA and CDR2 is SNTAGT. V lost 0 bases to trimming and J lost 5 bases, with 7 bases between them. The CDR3: CASSDSGVYGYTF. The CDR3 nucleotides are TGTGCCAGCAGTGACTCCGGGGTTTATGGCTACACCTTC.

The gene calls are TRBV7-3 and TRBJ2-1; perhaps TRBD1 as D (7 bases). V dropped 5 bases and J dropped 3 bases, with 17 bases sitting between them. The CDR3 has 16 amino acids. Germline-derived CDR1 and CDR2 are SGHTA and FQGTGA. The CDR3 nucleotides read TGTGCCAGCAGCCCCTTCTCAGGGGGGAACTACAATGAGCAGTTCTTC. This gives the protein CASSPFSGGNYNEQFF.

The chain couples TRBV7-9 to TRBJ2-5; D may be TRBD2 (5 bases). The germline CDR1 and CDR2 sequences are SEHNR and FQNEAQ (reference sequence). Trimming left V 1 base short and J 5 bases short, with 11 bases between. The CDR3 is 14 amino acids. This chain's CDR3 is CASSLGSGGETQYF. In nucleotides, the CDR3 is TGTGCCAGCAGCTTAGGGTCGGGCGGGGAGACCCAGTACTTC.

In nucleotides, the CDR3 is TGTGCCAGCAGTTTTAGGAGGGGCGGTGGCTACACCTTC. It translates to CASSFRRGGGYTF. The chain employs TRBV27 and TRBJ1-2, with D maybe TRBD1 (5 bases). CDR1 and CDR2 (germline): MNHEY, SMNVEV (reference sequence). CDR3 length equals 13 residues. Trimming removed 3 bases at V and 7 bases at J, with 12 bases between.

The V gene is TRBV5-6, the J gene TRBJ1-3; no firm D call. Germline CDR1 SGHDT, CDR2 YYEEEE. V was trimmed by 6 bases and J by 0 bases, leaving 13 bases between them. The CDR3 covers 15 residues. CDR3 sequence (DNA): TGTGCCAGCAAGCAGTACGGAGGCTCTGGAAACACCATATATTTT. It is translated as CASKQYGGSGNTIYF.

The rearrangement uses TRBV27 and TRBJ2-1, with D tentatively TRBD1 (5 bases). Germline CDR1 is MNHEY and CDR2 is SMNVEV (reference sequence). Trimming stripped 5 bases from V and 0 bases from J, with 17 bases between. The CDR3 runs to 17 residues. The CDR3 DNA reads TGTGCCAGCAGTATTTACCCGACAGCGAGCTCCTACAATGAGCAGTTCTTC. Translated, it gives CASSIYPTASSYNEQFF.

This clone has only a few counts. This rearrangement joins TRBV5-6 to TRBJ2-7, with D perhaps matching TRBD2 (5 bases). CDR1 and CDR2 from the germline V gene are SGHDT and YYEEEE. V lost 1 base and J 1 base, leaving 18 bases between the germline ends. The CDR3 has 17 residues. The CDR3 sequence is CASSLSPGKVPSYEQYV. The CDR3 DNA is TGTGCCAGCAGCTTGTCACCCGGGAAGGTGCCATCCTACGAGCAGTACGTC.

This sequence joins TRBV5-5 and TRBJ1-5; D gene unclear. Germline lookup yields CDR1 SGHKS and CDR2 YYEKEE (reference sequence). CDR3 length equals 13 residues. V lost 7 bases and J lost 4, with 12 bases in between. The CDR3 DNA reads as TGTGCCAGCGATGTTTCGGGGAATCAGCCCCAGCATTTT. This sequence encodes CASDVSGNQPQHF.

The chain has TRBV10-3 and TRBJ2-5; no clear D. Looked up from germline, CDR1 is ENHRY and CDR2 is SYGVKD. This CDR3 contains 13 residues. V was pared by 8 bases and J by 4 bases, with 14 bases between. CDR3: CAIRSISLETQYF. CDR3 sequence (DNA): TGTGCCATCCGTTCTATATCACTAGAGACCCAGTACTTC.

The chain recombines TRBV29-1 with TRBJ1-2, with 9 bases matching TRBD1. The V segment lost 6 bases and the J segment 6 bases; nucleotides outside the gene matches: 8. Per the germline V gene, CDR1 is SQVTM and CDR2 is ANQGSEA. CDR3 size: 13 residues. This CDR3 is CSVGTGLSHGYTF. CDR3 bases: TGCAGCGTCGGGACAGGGCTATCCCATGGCTACACCTTC.

This chain joins TRBV19 and TRBJ2-2; 9 nucleotides match TRBD2. Germline assignment: CDR1 LNHDA and CDR2 SQIVND (reference sequence). This CDR3 contains 16 residues. V gave up 6 bases and J gave up 2 bases; unmatched junction bases: 7. This CDR3 is CASSPVTSGNTGELFF. Here the CDR3 DNA reads TGTGCCAGTAGCCCGGTGACTAGCGGAAACACCGGGGAGCTGTTTTTT. Supplemented by reference TRBV19 and TRBJ2-2, the full variable domain reads DGGITQSPKYLFRKEGQNVTLSCEQNLNHDAMYWYRQDPGQGLRLIYYSQIVNDFQKGDIAEGYSVSREKKESFPLTVTSAQKNPTAFYLCASSPVTSGNTGELFFGEGSRLTVL.